Many counts were recorded for the clone carrying this TCR beta chain. Antigen specificity is unknown. The sample originates from a study of T cells after yellow fever vaccination. About the study: Preparation of the low-cell-number fractions used SMART-Seq v4 Ultra Low Input. General study results and limits: Detected again after the booster were most primary-vaccination clones, at almost 97% CD4 and approximately 85% CD8.

5'RACE template switching produced TCR cDNA carrying a universal primer site and UMIs. TCRdb re-called the 5' RACE reads through MiXCR, storing one row per CDR3 protein. The top ten hold 3.3% of the sample, which has roughly 320,000 distinct CDR3 sequences, about 10% seen once. Germline CDR1 reads SEHNR; CDR2 reads FQNEAQ (reference sequence). V shed 5 bases, J shed 5 bases, and the junction held 8 bases outside the gene matches. The CDR3 has 16 residues. The V call is TRBV7-9, the J call TRBJ2-1; TRBD2 aligns across 11 bases. The sequences come from CD4+ T cells sorted from PBMCs, collected 45 days after the yellow fever booster vaccination. The TCR sequence derives from a man between 18 and 35 years old who received the YFV17D yellow fever vaccine. The chain's CDR3 is CASSSRLAGGHNEQFF. The DNA of the CDR3 is TGTGCCAGCAGCAGCCGTCTAGCGGGGGGTCACAATGAGCAGTTCTTC.